Given below is one T cell receptor beta chain in context. The antigen remains unidentified. The data originate from a study of T cells after posttransplantation cyclophosphamide. Generated by immunoSEQ multiplex PCR, the TCRdb table keeps only in-frame clones and is missing some. The table includes more than 10,000 clones, approximately 80% detected once. Whole-study results and caveats: Skin or GI-infiltrating T cells shared few TRB sequences with blood. Later blood repertoires were often dominated by clones from the donor CD8+ memory compartment.

Germline lookup yields CDR1 SGHTA and CDR2 FQGTGA. V was shortened by 0 bases and J by 5 bases, with 16 bases between the two germline ends. The CDR3 is 16 residues long. The chain employs TRBV7-3 and TRBJ1-2, with D perhaps matching TRBD1 (5 bases). Material for sequencing was memory CD4+ T cells sorted from PBMCs. This TCR derives from a man aged 45-65 years in good health, CMV-negative, and a related stem cell transplant donor. In nucleotides, the CDR3 is TGTGCCAGCAGCTTAACGGGGCGGGACCGACTTTATGGCTACACCTTC. Protein sequence: CASSLTGRDRLYGYTF.